The T cell receptor beta chain under discussion was sequenced for a study of CD4 T cells in relation to SARS-CoV-2 and coronaviruses. Turning to the study itself: Crossreactive spike epitopes shared across donors were mapped to their HLA restriction. Findings of the study overall: Samples before the pandemic and after infection were not matched within any donor.

This CDR3 has 15 residues. The V end was cut by 0 bases, the J end by 2 bases, with 10 bases between. Per the germline V gene, CDR1 is SGHDN and CDR2 is FVKESK. As to this clone: Its matching antigen is unknown.

Here immunoSEQ multiplex PCR was the method, and the copy in TCRdb shows in-frame clones only, minus some. This table holds 55,000 to 70,000 clones, approximately 95% found once. Unexposed donor CD4+ T cells date from about 2011-2018, before the COVID-19 pandemic. Specimen: naive CD4+ T cells from PBMCs. Noted subset: naive CD4+ T cells isolated by negative enrichment. This chain uses TRBV14 with TRBJ2-5; D is undetermined. This TCR was sampled from a human donor in good health. The CDR3 DNA reads TGTGCCAGCAGCCAAGATTGGCACAGACAAGAGACCCAGTACTTC. This translates into CASSQDWHRQETQYF.